These 25 T cell receptor beta chains share one sample of origin, sequenced in a study of regulatory T cells in long-lasting Graves disease. As for time point: persistent/refractory GD, antithyroid drugs over 5 years with positive TRAb. PBMCs were the source of the RNA used for TCR sequencing. Through Arm-PCR of CDR3 regions and iRepertoire HTBI primers, TCR beta libraries were built. TCRdb reprocessed the multiplex PCR reads with MiXCR, giving one entry per CDR3 protein. The sample records a few hundred thousand distinct CDR3 sequences, 20% to 25% being singletons. This specimen was peripheral blood mononuclear cells (PBMCs), taken when the disease was refractory, from a patient treated with antithyroid drugs. Source of these receptors: a female donor with Graves disease.

V and J are TRBV6-2 or TRBV6-3 and TRBJ2-7, with 8 bases identical to TRBD1. Germline V gives CDR1 MNHEY, CDR2 SVGEGT. The V and J ends lost 5 bases and 1 base, in that order; junction bases with no gene match: 22. This CDR3 region has 20 residues. The CDR3 nucleotides read TGTGCCAGCAGTGGCCCGGGCAGGGGACCACAGGGGGACGGGTCCTACGAGCAGTACTTC. It codes for CASSGPGRGPQGDGSYEQYF.

In this sample, this clonotype turned up a few times. The chain recombines TRBV5-1 with TRBJ1-2; 9 bases align to TRBD1. CDR3 length equals 15 residues. Germline V gene lookup returns CDR1 SGHRS and CDR2 YFSETQ. J was trimmed by 8 bases and V by 1 base; bases with no gene match: 9. Here the CDR3 reads CASSLYPGQGEGYTF. DNA for the CDR3: TGCGCCAGCAGCTTGTACCCGGGACAGGGTGAAGGCTACACCTTC.

Ten or more counts support this clonotype. The chain links TRBV9 to TRBJ1-3; D remains ambiguous. This CDR3 is built from 12 residues. From germline, CDR1 is SGDLS and CDR2 YYNGEE. Trimming stripped 4 bases from V and 4 bases from J, with 6 bases between. CDR3 sequence: CASSRSGNTIYF. The CDR3 DNA is TGTGCCAGCAGCCGGAGCGGAAACACCATATATTTT.

This clonotype has a count of ten or more. This sequence joins TRBV6-1 and TRBJ2-5; D unclear. This CDR3 region has 13 residues. Germline CDR1 reads MNHNS; CDR2 reads SASEGT. Trimming took 6 bases from V and 9 from J, leaving 17 bases between them. This CDR3 reads CASRPAERRAQYF. The CDR3 bases are TGTGCCAGCAGGCCGGCCGAAAGACGGGCCCAGTACTTC.

Ten or more counts support this clonotype. The CDR3 sequence: CASSYSPRTGGEGIQYF. For the CDR3, the DNA is TGTGCCAGCAGTTACTCGCCCAGGACAGGGGGCGAGGGCATTCAGTACTTC. The rearrangement joins TRBV6-2 or TRBV6-3 to TRBJ2-4; the match to TRBD1 covers 11 bases. V trimming: 0 bases; J trimming: 9 bases; junction bases outside the gene matches: 10. The CDR3 runs to 17 residues. CDR1 is MNHEY and CDR2 is SVGEGT in the germline V gene.

The V call is TRBV2, the J call TRBJ2-1, with 11 bases identical to TRBD1. This CDR3 has 15 amino acids. Trimming removed 4 bases from V and 7 bases from J; junction bases left unmatched: 6. Germline values: CDR1 SNHLY, CDR2 FYNNEI. The CDR3 region has the DNA TGTGCCAGCAGTGGAGGACAGGGGGCCAGGAATGAGCAGTTCTTC. Protein product: CASSGGQGARNEQFF.

This clonotype turned up a few times. The genes are TRBV20-1 and TRBJ2-7, with 10 bases fitting TRBD2. With V trimmed by 3 bases and J by 1 base, 3 bases remained unmatched. Looked up from germline, CDR1 is DFQATT and CDR2 is SNEGSKA (reference sequence). This CDR3 contains 14 residues. The CDR3 sequence is CSASLAGASYEQYF. As DNA, the CDR3 is TGCAGTGCTAGTCTAGCGGGGGCTTCCTACGAGCAGTACTTC.

This clonotype has a handful of counts. V is TRBV7-9 and J is TRBJ1-2, with 9 bases fitting TRBD1. V lost 7 bases, J lost 7 bases, and 7 bases stayed unmatched. Germline V gene sequence: CDR1 SEHNR, CDR2 FQNEAQ (reference sequence). The CDR3 length is 13 residues. The CDR3 region is CASTRTGVSGYTF. Written as DNA, the CDR3 is TGTGCCAGCACCCGGACAGGGGTTAGTGGCTACACCTTC. The full variable domain, completed using reference TRBV7-9 and TRBJ1-2, is DTGVSQNPRHKITKRGQNVTFRCDPISEHNRLYWYRQTLGQGPEFLTYFQNEAQLEKSRLLSDRFSAERPKGSFSTLEIQRTEQGDSAMYLCASTRTGVSGYTFGSGTRLTVV.

The sample holds many counts of this clonotype. The J gene is TRBJ2-7, the V gene TRBV28, with D perhaps TRBD2 (5 bases). Germline CDR1 reads MDHEN; CDR2 reads SYDVKM. The CDR3 has 18 amino acids. V was shortened by 4 bases and J by 0 bases, with 22 bases between the two germline ends. CDR3 amino acids: CASSYGRVSPLFSYEQYF. The CDR3 DNA sequence: TGTGCCAGCAGTTACGGGCGGGTAAGCCCACTTTTCTCCTACGAGCAGTACTTC. The full variable domain, with the rest looked up from reference TRBV28 and TRBJ2-7, is DVKVTQSSRYLVKRTGEKVFLECVQDMDHENMFWYRQDPGLGLRLIYFSYDVKMKEKGDIPEGYSVSREKKERFSLILESASTNQTSMYLCASSYGRVSPLFSYEQYFGPGTRLTVT.

Of note for this clonotype: Relative to the germline gene, one junction end is altered; a read error may explain this. The rearrangement uses TRBV28 and TRBJ1-2, with 8 bases matching TRBD1. This CDR3 contains 16 residues. Per the germline V gene, CDR1 is MDHEN and CDR2 is SYDVKM. Here the CDR3 DNA reads TGCGCCAGCAGTCCGACATCGGGGACAGGATCCCATGGCTACACCTTC. The encoded protein is CASSPTSGTGSHGYTF.

This clonotype was found many times. V and J are TRBV7-2 and TRBJ2-7; 8 bases are a match to TRBD2. This CDR3 region has 14 residues. In germline, CDR1 is SGHTA, CDR2 FQGNSA. After removal of 2 bases from V and 5 bases from J, the junction contained 5 bases not matched to a gene. The CDR3 DNA is TGTGCCAGCAGCTTAAAGCGGGAGTGGAACGAGCAGTACTTC. This sequence encodes CASSLKREWNEQYF. Filled out from reference TRBV7-2 and TRBJ2-7, the complete variable domain reads GAGVSQSPSNKVTEKGKDVELRCDPISGHTALYWYRQSLGQGLEFLIYFQGNSAPDKSGLPSDRFSAERTGGSVSTLTIQRTQQEDSAVYLCASSLKREWNEQYFGPGTRLTVT.

At least ten counts were recorded for this clonotype. The V call is TRBV28, the J call TRBJ2-7; possibly TRBD1 for D (5 bases). Germline V gene lookup returns CDR1 MDHEN and CDR2 SYDVKM. Trimming removed 8 bases at V and 2 bases at J, with 10 bases between. The CDR3 totals 12 residues. The CDR3: CASGTGTYEQYF. The CDR3 nucleotides read TGTGCCAGCGGAACAGGAACCTACGAGCAGTACTTC. Filled out from reference TRBV28 and TRBJ2-7, the complete variable domain reads DVKVTQSSRYLVKRTGEKVFLECVQDMDHENMFWYRQDPGLGLRLIYFSYDVKMKEKGDIPEGYSVSREKKERFSLILESASTNQTSMYLCASGTGTYEQYFGPGTRLTVT.

This clonotype showed up just a few times. J is TRBJ1-1 and V is TRBV4-3; tentative D call: TRBD1 (6 bases). V was shortened by 2 bases and J by 0 bases, with 13 bases between the two germline ends. Per the germline V gene, CDR1 is LGHNA and CDR2 is YSLEER. This CDR3 spans 16 amino acids. CDR3 in amino acids: CASSQRMGAMNTEAFF. DNA of the CDR3: TGCGCCAGCAGCCAAAGGATGGGGGCGATGAACACTGAAGCTTTCTTT.

This clonotype has only a few counts. The chain has TRBV6-1 and TRBJ1-6; D unclear. The CDR3 sequence is 13 residues long. Trimming shortened V by 5 bases and J by 4 bases, and 6 bases separated the two germline ends. Per germline, CDR1 MNHNS and CDR2 SASEGT. The CDR3 coding sequence is TGTGCCAGCAGTACTGGATATAATTCACCCCTCCACTTT. It encodes CASSTGYNSPLHF.

With respect to this clonotype: A read error may explain this, as a much larger clone is one base away. The chain couples TRBV12-3 or TRBV12-4 to TRBJ2-5, with 7 bases matching TRBD1. This CDR3 contains 13 residues. The CDR3 DNA reads TGTGCCAGCAGTCCCTACAGGGGAGAGACCCAGTGCTTC. Translated, it gives CASSPYRGETQCF.

The J gene is TRBJ2-3, the V gene TRBV5-5; 8 bases map to TRBD2. Germline V gene data show CDR1 as SGHKS and CDR2 as YYEKEE (reference sequence). The junction had 3 bases not matched to a gene; V was cut back by 4 bases and J by 2 bases. The CDR3 sequence is 14 residues long. The CDR3 nucleotides read TGTGCCAGCAGCAATAGCGGGGACACAGATACGCAGTATTTT. Protein product: CASSNSGDTDTQYF.

Remarks on this clonotype: This could be a read error, since a much larger clone is one nucleotide away. The gene calls are TRBV20-1 and TRBJ1-1; tentative D call: TRBD1 (6 bases). CDR1 is DFQATT and CDR2 is SNEGSKA in the germline V gene (reference sequence). This CDR3 is built from 15 residues. Trimming cost V 3 bases and J 9 bases, with 23 bases left between them. CDR3 sequence reads: CSARGAVNKGTKAFF. The CDR3 region has the DNA TGCAGTGCTAGGGGGGCAGTGAACAAGGGAACTAAAGCTTTCTTT.

This clonotype was observed a few times. The chain couples TRBV28 to TRBJ2-3; 8 bases are shared with TRBD1. The trim removed 3 bases at V and 6 bases at J, leaving 11 bases unmatched. CDR1 is MDHEN and CDR2 is SYDVKM in the germline V gene. The CDR3 is 16 amino acids. The CDR3 spells CASSFPTQGAQDTQYF. CDR3 sequence (DNA): TGTGCCAGCAGTTTTCCCACCCAGGGGGCGCAGGATACGCAGTATTTT.

This clonotype has just a few counts. V usage is TRBV19 and J usage is TRBJ1-5, with a weak D call TRBD1 (6 bases). The germline V gene encodes CDR1 LNHDA and CDR2 SQIVND (reference sequence). This CDR3 has 17 amino acids. Trimming pared 4 bases from V and 0 bases from J, leaving 16 bases between. Here the CDR3 DNA reads TGTGCCAGTAGTACCCTACAGGGACACCTTAGCAATCAGCCCCAGCATTTT. Protein: CASSTLQGHLSNQPQHF.

The V gene is TRBV6-5, the J gene TRBJ2-5, with D uncertain. V lost 0 bases to trimming and J lost 0 bases, with 5 bases between them. This CDR3 has 14 amino acids. Per germline, CDR1 MNHEY and CDR2 SVGAGI. The CDR3 sequence: CASSYSGYQETQYF. The CDR3 nucleotides are TGTGCCAGCAGTTACTCGGGCTACCAAGAGACCCAGTACTTC.

Ten or more counts support this clonotype. The chain recombines TRBV28 with TRBJ2-2; 9 bases map to TRBD2. Losses at the gene ends were 10 bases for V and 0 bases for J; bases not matched to a gene: 12. This CDR3 has 17 residues. The germline V gene encodes CDR1 MDHEN and CDR2 SYDVKM. The CDR3 DNA follows: TGTGCCACGGCCCGGACTAGCGTTTATGCGAACACCGGGGAGCTGTTTTTT. Its protein product is CATARTSVYANTGELFF.

This sequence joins TRBV7-9 and TRBJ2-7, with D perhaps being TRBD1 or TRBD2 (5 bases each). Between the trimmed V and J ends, which lost 3 bases and 5 bases, there was a span of 17 bases. The CDR3 is 15 residues long. Germline V lookup: CDR1 SEHNR, CDR2 FQNEAQ (reference sequence). CDR3 sequence: CASSFIGALGHEQYF. CDR3 sequence (DNA): TGTGCCAGCAGCTTCATCGGGGCTTTGGGTCACGAGCAGTACTTC.

This chain joins TRBV29-1 and TRBJ1-1; no clear D. The germline gives CDR1 SQVTM, CDR2 ANQGSEA. CDR3 length equals 12 residues. V was trimmed by 6 bases and J by 5 bases, leaving 13 bases between them. CDR3 in DNA: TGCAGCGTGCGGCTCGACGATACTGAAGCTTTCTTT. Translating it yields CSVRLDDTEAFF.

This clonotype was seen a handful of times. V is TRBV20-1 and J is TRBJ2-5; D is undetermined. The germline V gene encodes CDR1 DFQATT and CDR2 SNEGSKA (reference sequence). The V gene lost 6 bases and the J gene lost 5 bases, with 16 bases spanning the gap. The CDR3 is 13 residues long. CDR3 in amino acids: CSAAVGHRETQYF. Here the CDR3 DNA reads TGCAGTGCCGCGGTAGGGCACCGGGAGACCCAGTACTTC.

This clonotype appeared many times. The chain couples TRBV5-1 to TRBJ1-4; the D is unclear. The CDR3 has 14 residues. Trimming stripped 4 bases from V and 7 bases from J, with 14 bases between. Germline V gives CDR1 SGHRS, CDR2 YFSETQ. CDR3 coding DNA: TGCGCCAGCAGCGTGAGAGGATTCGGTGAAAAACTGTTTTTT. Amino acids: CASSVRGFGEKLFF.